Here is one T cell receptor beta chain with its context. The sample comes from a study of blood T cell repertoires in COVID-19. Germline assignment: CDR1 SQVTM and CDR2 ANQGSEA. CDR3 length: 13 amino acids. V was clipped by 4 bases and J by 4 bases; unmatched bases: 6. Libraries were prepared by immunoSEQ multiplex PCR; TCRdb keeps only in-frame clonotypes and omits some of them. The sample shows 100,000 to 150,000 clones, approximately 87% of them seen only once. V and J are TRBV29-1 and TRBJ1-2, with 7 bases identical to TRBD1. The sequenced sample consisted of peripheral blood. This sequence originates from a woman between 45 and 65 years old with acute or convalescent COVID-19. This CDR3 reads CSVATGAGYGYTF. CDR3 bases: TGCAGCGTTGCTACAGGGGCCGGCTATGGCTACACCTTC.